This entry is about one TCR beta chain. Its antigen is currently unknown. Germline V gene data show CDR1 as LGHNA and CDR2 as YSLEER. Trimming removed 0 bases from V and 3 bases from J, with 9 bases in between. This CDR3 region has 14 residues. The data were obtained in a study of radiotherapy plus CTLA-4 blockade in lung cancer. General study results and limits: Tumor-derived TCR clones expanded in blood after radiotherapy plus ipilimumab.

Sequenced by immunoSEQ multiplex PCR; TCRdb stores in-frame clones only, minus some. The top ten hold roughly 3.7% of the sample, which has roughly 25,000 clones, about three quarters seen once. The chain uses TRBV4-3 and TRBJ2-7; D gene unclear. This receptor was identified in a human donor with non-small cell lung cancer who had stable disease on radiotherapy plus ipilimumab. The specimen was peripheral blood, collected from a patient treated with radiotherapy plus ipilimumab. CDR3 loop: CASSQELGRYEQYF. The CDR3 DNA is TGCGCCAGCAGCCAAGAGTTAGGCCGCTACGAGCAGTACTTC.